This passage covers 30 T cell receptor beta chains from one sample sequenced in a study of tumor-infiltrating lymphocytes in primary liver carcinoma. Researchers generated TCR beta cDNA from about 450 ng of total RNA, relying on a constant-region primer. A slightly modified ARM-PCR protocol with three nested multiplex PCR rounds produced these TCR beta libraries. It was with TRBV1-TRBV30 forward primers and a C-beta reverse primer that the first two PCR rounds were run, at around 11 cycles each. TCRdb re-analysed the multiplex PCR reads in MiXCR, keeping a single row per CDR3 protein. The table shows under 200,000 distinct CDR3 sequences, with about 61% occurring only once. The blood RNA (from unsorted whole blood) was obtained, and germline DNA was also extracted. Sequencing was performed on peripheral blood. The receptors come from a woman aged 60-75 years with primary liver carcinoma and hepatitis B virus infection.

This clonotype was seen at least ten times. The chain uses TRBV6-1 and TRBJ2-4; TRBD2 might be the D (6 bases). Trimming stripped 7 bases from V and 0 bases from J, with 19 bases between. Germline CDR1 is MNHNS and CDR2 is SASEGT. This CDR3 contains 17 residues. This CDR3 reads CASTDRDFFLAKNIQYF. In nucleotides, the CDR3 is TGTGCCAGCACCGACCGGGACTTTTTTCTAGCCAAAAACATTCAGTACTTC.

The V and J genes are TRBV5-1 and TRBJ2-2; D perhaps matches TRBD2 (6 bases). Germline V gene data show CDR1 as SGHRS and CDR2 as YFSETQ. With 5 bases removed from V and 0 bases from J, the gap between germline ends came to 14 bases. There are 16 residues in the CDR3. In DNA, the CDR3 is TGCGCCAGCAGACCTCTCGCGGGGACGAACACCGGGGAGCTGTTTTTT. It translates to CASRPLAGTNTGELFF.

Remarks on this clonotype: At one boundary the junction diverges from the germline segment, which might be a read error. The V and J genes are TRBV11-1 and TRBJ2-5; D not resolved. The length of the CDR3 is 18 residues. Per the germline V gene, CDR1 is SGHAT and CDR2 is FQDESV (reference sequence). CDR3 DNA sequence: TGTGCCAGCAGCTCCCTTAGTCTTAACGAGAGCTTCCAAGAGACCCAGAACTTC. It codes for CASSSLSLNESFQETQNF.

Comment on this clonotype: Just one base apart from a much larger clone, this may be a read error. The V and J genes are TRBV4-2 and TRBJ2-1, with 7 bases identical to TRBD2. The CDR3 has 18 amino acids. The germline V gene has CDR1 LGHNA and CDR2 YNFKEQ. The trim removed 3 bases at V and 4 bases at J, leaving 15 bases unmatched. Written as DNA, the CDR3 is TGTGCCAGCAGCCAGAACGCCGGGACCCAGCGGGGTTACAATGAGCAGTTCTTC. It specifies CASSQNAGTQRGYNEQFF.

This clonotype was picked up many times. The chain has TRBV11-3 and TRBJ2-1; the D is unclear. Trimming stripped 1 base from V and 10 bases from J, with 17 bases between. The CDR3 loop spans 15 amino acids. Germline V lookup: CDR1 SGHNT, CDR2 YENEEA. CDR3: CASSLGGVRRDEQFF. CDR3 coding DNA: TGTGCCAGCAGCTTAGGGGGTGTCCGACGAGACGAGCAGTTCTTC.

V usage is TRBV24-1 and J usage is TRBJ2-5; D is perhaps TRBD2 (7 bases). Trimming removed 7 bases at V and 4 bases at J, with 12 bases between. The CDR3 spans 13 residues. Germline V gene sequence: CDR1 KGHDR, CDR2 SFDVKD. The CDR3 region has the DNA TGTGCCACCAGCACAGGGAGGGGAGAGACCCAGTACTTC. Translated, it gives CATSTGRGETQYF.

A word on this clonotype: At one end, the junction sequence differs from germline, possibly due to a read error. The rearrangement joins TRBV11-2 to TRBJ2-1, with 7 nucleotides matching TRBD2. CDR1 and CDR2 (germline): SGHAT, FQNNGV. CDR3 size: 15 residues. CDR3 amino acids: CAGSLGRASYNKQFF. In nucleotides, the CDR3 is TGCGCCGGCAGCTTGGGGAGGGCCTCCTACAATAAGCAGTTCTTC.

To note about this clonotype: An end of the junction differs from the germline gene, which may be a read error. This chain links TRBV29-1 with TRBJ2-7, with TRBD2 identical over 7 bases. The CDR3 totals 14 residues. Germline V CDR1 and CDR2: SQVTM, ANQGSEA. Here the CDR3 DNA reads TGCAGCGTTGTGACTGGCGGGTGGGACTACAAGCAGTACTTC. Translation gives CSVVTGGWDYKQYF.

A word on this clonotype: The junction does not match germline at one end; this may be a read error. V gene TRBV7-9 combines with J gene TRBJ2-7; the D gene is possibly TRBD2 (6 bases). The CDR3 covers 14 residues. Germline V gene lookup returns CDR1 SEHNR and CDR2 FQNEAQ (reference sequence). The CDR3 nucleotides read TGTGCCAGCAGCTTAGCCGGCGGGGCGCACGAGCGGTACTTC. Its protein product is CASSLAGGAHERYF.

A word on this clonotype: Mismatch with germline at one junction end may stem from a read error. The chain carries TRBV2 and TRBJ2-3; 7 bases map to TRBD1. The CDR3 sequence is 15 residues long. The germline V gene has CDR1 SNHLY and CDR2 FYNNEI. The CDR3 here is CVSSTGQKNTDTQYF. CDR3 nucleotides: TGTGTCAGCAGCACGGGACAGAAAAACACAGATACGCAGTATTTT.

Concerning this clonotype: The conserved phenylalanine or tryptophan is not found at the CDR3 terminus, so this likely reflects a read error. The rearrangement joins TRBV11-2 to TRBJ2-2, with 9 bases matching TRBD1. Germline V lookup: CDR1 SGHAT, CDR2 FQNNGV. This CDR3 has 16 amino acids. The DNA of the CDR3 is TGTGCCAGCAGCGTACCCGGGACAGGGAACACTGGGGAGCTGTTTATT. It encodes CASSVPGTGNTGELFI.

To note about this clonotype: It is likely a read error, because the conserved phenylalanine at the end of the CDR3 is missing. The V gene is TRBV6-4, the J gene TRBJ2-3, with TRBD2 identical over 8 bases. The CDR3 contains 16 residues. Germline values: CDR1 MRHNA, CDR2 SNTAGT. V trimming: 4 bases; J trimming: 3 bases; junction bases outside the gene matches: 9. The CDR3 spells CASSGAAGESTDTQYS. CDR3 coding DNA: TGTGCCAGCAGTGGGGCAGCGGGAGAGAGTACAGATACGCAGTATTCT.

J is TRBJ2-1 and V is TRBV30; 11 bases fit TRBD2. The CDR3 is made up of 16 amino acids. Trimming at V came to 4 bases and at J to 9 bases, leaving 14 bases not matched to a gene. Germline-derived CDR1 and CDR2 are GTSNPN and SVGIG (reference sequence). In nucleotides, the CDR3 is TGTGCCTGGACAACGCTAGCGGGAGGATCGAGGAGTGAGCAGTTCTTC. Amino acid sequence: CAWTTLAGGSRSEQFF.

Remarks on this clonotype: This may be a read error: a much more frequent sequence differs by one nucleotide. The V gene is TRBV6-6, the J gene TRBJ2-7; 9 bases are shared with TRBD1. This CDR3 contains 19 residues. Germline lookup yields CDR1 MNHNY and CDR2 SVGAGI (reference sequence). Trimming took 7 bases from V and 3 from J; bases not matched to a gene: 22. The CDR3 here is CASTTIWDRTGAGHYEQYF. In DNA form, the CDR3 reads TGTGCCAGCACCACTATATGGGACAGGACAGGGGCTGGCCACTACGAGCAGTACTTC.

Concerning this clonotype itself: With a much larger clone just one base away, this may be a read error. CDR3 in DNA: TGTGCCAGCAGTTCGAAGGGAAATACGCAGTATTTT. It codes for CASSSKGNTQYF. The chain couples TRBV12-3 or TRBV12-4 to TRBJ2-3; D is ambiguous. Trimming took off 4 bases at V and 7 bases at J, with 9 bases between the two ends. CDR3 size: 12 residues.

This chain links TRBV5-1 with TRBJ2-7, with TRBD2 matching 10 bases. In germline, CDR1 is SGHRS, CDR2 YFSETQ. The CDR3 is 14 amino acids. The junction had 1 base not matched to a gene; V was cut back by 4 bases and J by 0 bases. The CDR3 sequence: CASSGLADSYEQYF. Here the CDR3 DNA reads TGCGCCAGCAGCGGACTAGCGGACTCCTACGAGCAGTACTTC.

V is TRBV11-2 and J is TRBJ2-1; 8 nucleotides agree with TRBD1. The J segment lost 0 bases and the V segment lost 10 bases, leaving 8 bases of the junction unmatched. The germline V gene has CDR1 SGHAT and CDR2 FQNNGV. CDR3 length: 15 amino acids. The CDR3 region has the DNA TGTGCCATCAGTCCCGGGACAGGCTCCTACAATGAGCAGTTCTTC. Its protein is CAISPGTGSYNEQFF.

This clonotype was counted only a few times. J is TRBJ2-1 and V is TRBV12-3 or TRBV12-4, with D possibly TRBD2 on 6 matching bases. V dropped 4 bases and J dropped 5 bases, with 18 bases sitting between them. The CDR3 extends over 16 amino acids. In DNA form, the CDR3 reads TGTGCCAGCAGTTCATTTCAGGGAGGTTTCGACAATGAGCAGTTCTTC. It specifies CASSSFQGGFDNEQFF.

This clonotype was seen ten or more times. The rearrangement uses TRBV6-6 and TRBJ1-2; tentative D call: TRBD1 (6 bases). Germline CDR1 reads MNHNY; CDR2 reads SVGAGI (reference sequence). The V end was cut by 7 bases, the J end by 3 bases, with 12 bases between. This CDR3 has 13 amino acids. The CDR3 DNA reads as TGTGCCAGCATAGGGGGGATCGACTATGGCTACACCTTC. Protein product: CASIGGIDYGYTF.

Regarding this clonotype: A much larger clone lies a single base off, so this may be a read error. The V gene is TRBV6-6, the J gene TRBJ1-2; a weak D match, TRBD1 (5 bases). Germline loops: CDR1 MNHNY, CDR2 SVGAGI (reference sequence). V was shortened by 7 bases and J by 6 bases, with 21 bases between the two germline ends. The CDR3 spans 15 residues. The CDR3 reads CASTLDSYSNHGYTF. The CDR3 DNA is TGTGCCAGCACCCTTGACAGTTACTCCAACCATGGCTACACCTTC.

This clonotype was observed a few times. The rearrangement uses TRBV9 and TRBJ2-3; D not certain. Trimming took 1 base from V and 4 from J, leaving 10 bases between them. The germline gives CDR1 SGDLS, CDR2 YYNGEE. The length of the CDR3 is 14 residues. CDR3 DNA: TGTGCCAGCAGCGTATCATCAGAGGCAGATACGCAGTATTTT. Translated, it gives CASSVSSEADTQYF. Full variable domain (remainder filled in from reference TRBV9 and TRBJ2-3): DSGVTQTPKHLITATGQRVTLRCSPRSGDLSVYWYQQSLDQGLQFLIQYYNGEERAKGNILERFSAQQFPDLHSELNLSSLELGDSALYFCASSVSSEADTQYFGPGTRLTVL.

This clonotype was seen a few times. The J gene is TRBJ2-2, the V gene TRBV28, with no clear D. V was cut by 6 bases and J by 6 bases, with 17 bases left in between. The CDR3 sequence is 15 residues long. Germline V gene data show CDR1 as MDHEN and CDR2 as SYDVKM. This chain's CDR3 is CASSPGPGIPGELFF. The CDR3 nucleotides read TGTGCCAGCAGCCCGGGTCCCGGAATCCCCGGGGAGCTGTTTTTT.

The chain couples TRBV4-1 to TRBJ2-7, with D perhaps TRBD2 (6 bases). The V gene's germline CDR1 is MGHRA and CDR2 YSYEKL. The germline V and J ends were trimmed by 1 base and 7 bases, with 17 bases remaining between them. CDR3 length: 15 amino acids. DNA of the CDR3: TGCGCCAGCAGCCAAGTTAGGCGTAGGAGGGAAGAGCAGTACTTC. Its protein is CASSQVRRRREEQYF.

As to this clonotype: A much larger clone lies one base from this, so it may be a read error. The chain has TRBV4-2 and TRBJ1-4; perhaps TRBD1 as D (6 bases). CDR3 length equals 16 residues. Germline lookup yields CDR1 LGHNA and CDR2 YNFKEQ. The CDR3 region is CANSAGDSGTNEKLFF. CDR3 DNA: TGTGCCAACAGCGCAGGGGACTCAGGAACTAATGAAAAACTGTTTTTT.

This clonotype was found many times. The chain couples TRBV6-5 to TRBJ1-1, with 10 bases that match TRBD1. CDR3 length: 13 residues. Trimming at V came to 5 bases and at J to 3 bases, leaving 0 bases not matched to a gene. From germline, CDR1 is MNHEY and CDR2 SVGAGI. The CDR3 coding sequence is TGTGCCAGCAGTGGGACAGGGGACACTGAAGCTTTCTTT. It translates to CASSGTGDTEAFF.

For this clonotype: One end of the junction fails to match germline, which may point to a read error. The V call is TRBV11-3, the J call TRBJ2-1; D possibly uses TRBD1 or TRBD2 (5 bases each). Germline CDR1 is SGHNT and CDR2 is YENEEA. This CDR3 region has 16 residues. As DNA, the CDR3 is TGTACCAGCAGCTTAGATGGGGGTTACGGCTACAATGAGCAGTTCTTC. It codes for CTSSLDGGYGYNEQFF.

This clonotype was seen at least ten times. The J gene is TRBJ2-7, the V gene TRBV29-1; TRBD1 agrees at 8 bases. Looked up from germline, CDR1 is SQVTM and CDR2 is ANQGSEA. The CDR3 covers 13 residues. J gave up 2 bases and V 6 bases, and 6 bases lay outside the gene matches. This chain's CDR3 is CSVAKGQAYEQYF. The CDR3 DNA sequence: TGCAGCGTAGCTAAGGGACAGGCCTACGAGCAGTACTTC.

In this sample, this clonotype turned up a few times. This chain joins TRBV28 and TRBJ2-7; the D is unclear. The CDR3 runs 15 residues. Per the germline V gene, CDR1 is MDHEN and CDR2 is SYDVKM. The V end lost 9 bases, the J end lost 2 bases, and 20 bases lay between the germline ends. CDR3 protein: CASSPTPPLAYEQYF. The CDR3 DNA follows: TGTGCCAGTTCCCCTACCCCCCCGCTAGCCTACGAGCAGTACTTC.

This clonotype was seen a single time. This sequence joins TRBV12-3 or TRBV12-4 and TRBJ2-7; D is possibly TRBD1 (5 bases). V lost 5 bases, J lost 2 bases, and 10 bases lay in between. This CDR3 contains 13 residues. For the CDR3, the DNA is TGTGCCAGCAGTATAGGACAACCCTACGAGCAGTACTTC. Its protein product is CASSIGQPYEQYF.

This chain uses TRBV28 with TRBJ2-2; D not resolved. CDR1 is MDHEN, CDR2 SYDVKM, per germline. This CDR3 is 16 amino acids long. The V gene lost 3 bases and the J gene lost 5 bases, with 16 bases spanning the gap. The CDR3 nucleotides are TGTGCCAGCAGTTTTAGCCCCGCCCTTGGGACCGGGGAGCTGTTTTTT. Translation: CASSFSPALGTGELFF. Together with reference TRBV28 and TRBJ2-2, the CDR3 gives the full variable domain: DVKVTQSSRYLVKRTGEKVFLECVQDMDHENMFWYRQDPGLGLRLIYFSYDVKMKEKGDIPEGYSVSREKKERFSLILESASTNQTSMYLCASSFSPALGTGELFFGEGSRLTVL.